The 31 T cell receptor beta chains reported below all come from one sample, sequenced in a study of patients and donors after allogeneic stem cell transplantation. TCRdb reprocessed the RT-PCR reads with MiXCR, giving one entry per CDR3 protein. The sample lists around 160,000 distinct CDR3 sequences, roughly 30% occurring once. Material: blood, either unsorted or a sorted T cell fraction (not recorded which). The receptors come from a human donor who was either an allogeneic HSCT recipient or a stem cell or donor lymphocyte infusion donor (not recorded which). It is not recorded whose cells these are; they may come from a transplant donor.

The chain recombines TRBV3-1 with TRBJ2-7, with 9 bases matching TRBD1. The CDR3 spans 14 residues. The trim removed 4 bases at V and 4 bases at J, leaving 5 bases unmatched. The germline V gene has CDR1 LGHDT and CDR2 YNNKEL (reference sequence). The CDR3 reads CASSRYRGLYEQYF. For the CDR3, the DNA is TGTGCCAGCAGCCGATACAGGGGGCTTTACGAGCAGTACTTC.

The chain is built from TRBV6-2 or TRBV6-3 and TRBJ1-5; D uncertain. The CDR3 covers 15 residues. Trimming removed 3 bases from V and 1 base from J, with 10 bases in between. From germline, CDR1 is MNHEY and CDR2 SVGEGT. In DNA, the CDR3 is TGTGCCAGCAGTTATATGGCAAGGAGCAATCAGCCCCAGCATTTT. Encoded protein: CASSYMARSNQPQHF.

A few counts support this clonotype. V usage is TRBV29-1 and J usage is TRBJ2-1, with unresolved D. This CDR3 comprises 11 residues. The V end was cut by 6 bases, the J end by 0 bases, with 3 bases between. The germline CDR1 and CDR2 sequences are SQVTM and ANQGSEA. Written as DNA, the CDR3 is TGCAGCGTGGGCTCCTACAATGAGCAGTTCTTC. Translating it yields CSVGSYNEQFF.

The rearrangement links TRBV12-3 or TRBV12-4 to TRBJ2-1; the match to TRBD2 covers 11 bases. V trimming: 2 bases; J trimming: 7 bases; junction bases outside the gene matches: 4. This CDR3 spans 15 amino acids. The CDR3 loop is CASSLSSGRRNEQFF. The CDR3 DNA is TGTGCCAGCAGTTTATCTAGCGGGAGGCGAAATGAGCAGTTCTTC.

This clonotype was recorded a few times. The J gene is TRBJ1-6, the V gene TRBV5-1; TRBD1 is a possible D gene (5 bases). Trimming shortened V by 0 bases and J by 1 base, and 5 bases separated the two germline ends. Germline lookup yields CDR1 SGHRS and CDR2 YFSETQ. The CDR3 has 15 residues. CDR3 DNA sequence: TGCGCCAGCAGCTTGGCAGGGTCCTATAATTCACCCCTCCACTTT. Translation: CASSLAGSYNSPLHF.

This chain joins TRBV5-1 and TRBJ2-7, with 7 bases fitting TRBD2. V trimming: 3 bases; J trimming: 5 bases; junction bases outside the gene matches: 17. The germline V gene has CDR1 SGHRS and CDR2 YFSETQ. The CDR3 totals 17 residues. CDR3 residues: CASSSASGASWAHEQYF. CDR3 bases: TGCGCCAGCAGCTCCGCAAGCGGGGCCTCCTGGGCCCACGAGCAGTACTTC.

This clonotype was counted between two and nine times. The rearrangement joins TRBV7-3 to TRBJ2-2; TRBD2 agrees at 9 bases. With 2 bases clipped from V and 6 bases from J, the junction kept 7 bases outside the gene matches. There are 16 residues in the CDR3. Germline lookup yields CDR1 SGHTA and CDR2 FQGTGA. CDR3 nucleotide sequence: TGTGCCAGCAGCTTACTAACCGGACTAGCGTCCGGGGAGCTGTTTTTT. It translates to CASSLLTGLASGELFF.

The chain combines TRBV10-3 with TRBJ2-5; 9 nucleotides match TRBD1. This CDR3 region has 14 residues. J lost 5 bases, V lost 8 bases, and 9 bases had no gene match. Germline CDR1 is ENHRY and CDR2 is SYGVKD. This CDR3 is CAIRPTGGVETQYF. CDR3 DNA sequence: TGTGCCATCCGCCCCACAGGGGGCGTTGAGACCCAGTACTTC.

The chain couples TRBV11-2 to TRBJ1-4; D is ambiguous. Trimming stripped 1 base from V and 0 bases from J, with 9 bases between. Per the germline V gene, CDR1 is SGHAT and CDR2 is FQNNGV. The CDR3 covers 16 residues. The CDR3 spells CASSLGAIATNEKLFF. CDR3 nucleotides: TGTGCCAGCAGCTTAGGGGCCATAGCAACTAATGAAAAACTGTTTTTT.

This clonotype was picked up a small number of times. The chain couples TRBV5-1 to TRBJ1-1; D gene unclear. V gave up 1 base and J gave up 1 base, with 14 bases separating them. The CDR3 covers 16 residues. Germline V gives CDR1 SGHRS, CDR2 YFSETQ. As DNA, the CDR3 is TGCGCCAGCAGCTTGTATGCGACGGGTCCGAACACTGAAGCTTTCTTT. Protein product: CASSLYATGPNTEAFF.

This clonotype turned up a few times. V gene TRBV29-1 combines with J gene TRBJ2-5, with D perhaps assigned TRBD1 or TRBD2 (6 bases each). CDR1 SQVTM and CDR2 ANQGSEA come from the germline V gene. The V and J ends lost 4 bases and 5 bases respectively, with 14 bases between them. CDR3 length equals 13 residues. CDR3 loop: CSVVGGGAETQYF. The CDR3 region has the DNA TGCAGCGTTGTAGGGGGAGGAGCGGAGACCCAGTACTTC.

The chain couples TRBV7-2 to TRBJ2-4, with D possibly being TRBD1 or TRBD2 (5 bases each). V lost 2 bases to trimming and J lost 1 base, with 12 bases between them. Germline lookup yields CDR1 SGHTA and CDR2 FQGNSA. This CDR3 region has 16 residues. CDR3: CASSLSLWGAKNIQYF. The CDR3 nucleotides read TGTGCCAGCAGCTTATCCCTTTGGGGGGCCAAAAACATTCAGTACTTC. Using reference TRBV7-2 and TRBJ2-4 for the parts outside the CDR3, the full variable domain is GAGVSQSPSNKVTEKGKDVELRCDPISGHTALYWYRQSLGQGLEFLIYFQGNSAPDKSGLPSDRFSAERTGGSVSTLTIQRTQQEDSAVYLCASSLSLWGAKNIQYFGAGTRLSVL.

This clonotype was observed a few times. The chain recombines TRBV12-3 or TRBV12-4 with TRBJ2-2; D may be TRBD2 (5 bases). With 5 bases removed from V and 5 bases from J, the gap between germline ends came to 12 bases. This CDR3 is built from 14 residues. The CDR3 loop reads CASSTRVSTGELFF. The CDR3 region has the DNA TGTGCCAGCAGTACTAGGGTTTCGACCGGGGAGCTGTTTTTT.

This clonotype was seen a few times. The chain has TRBV10-3 and TRBJ2-1; a possible D gene is TRBD2 (6 bases). The germline CDR1 and CDR2 sequences are ENHRY and SYGVKD. There are 15 residues in the CDR3. The V gene lost 8 bases and the J gene lost 3 bases, with 17 bases spanning the gap. The CDR3 sequence: CAIQNVAGLYNEQFF. DNA for the CDR3: TGTGCCATCCAGAACGTGGCGGGACTCTACAATGAGCAGTTCTTC.

This rearrangement joins TRBV25-1 to TRBJ1-5; D gene uncertain. Per the germline V gene, CDR1 is MGHDK and CDR2 is SYGVNS. Trimming cost V 4 bases and J 0 bases, with 4 bases left between them. The CDR3 has 13 residues. In DNA, the CDR3 is TGTGCCAGCAGTGTAAATAGCAATCAGCCCCAGCATTTT. It encodes CASSVNSNQPQHF.

The V and J genes are TRBV3-1 and TRBJ2-4, with 7 bases fitting TRBD2. CDR1 is LGHDT, CDR2 YNNKEL, per germline (reference sequence). Trimming removed 3 bases from V and 2 bases from J; junction bases left unmatched: 7. The CDR3 length is 16 residues. CDR3 in amino acids: CASSQERDWSKNIQYF. The CDR3 nucleotides are TGTGCCAGCAGCCAGGAGCGGGATTGGTCCAAAAACATTCAGTACTTC. The variable domain in full, with the rest retrieved from reference TRBV3-1 and TRBJ2-4, is DTAVSQTPKYLVTQMGNDKSIKCEQNLGHDTMYWYKQDSKKFLKIMFSYNNKELIINETVPNRFSPKSPDKAHLNLHINSLELGDSAVYFCASSQERDWSKNIQYFGAGTRLSVL.

V is TRBV9 and J is TRBJ1-5; perhaps TRBD1 as D (5 bases). This CDR3 comprises 13 residues. Germline lookup yields CDR1 SGDLS and CDR2 YYNGEE. The V and J ends lost 2 bases and 6 bases respectively, with 9 bases between them. The chain's CDR3 is CASSVSGTQPQHF. CDR3 DNA: TGTGCCAGCAGCGTTTCCGGGACTCAGCCCCAGCATTTT.

This clonotype was seen a handful of times. The V gene is TRBV20-1, the J gene TRBJ1-5; the D is unclear. Germline V gene lookup returns CDR1 DFQATT and CDR2 SNEGSKA (reference sequence). The CDR3 length is 13 residues. With 3 bases removed from V and 3 bases from J, the gap between germline ends came to 9 bases. This CDR3 is CSASPTANQPQHF. Here the CDR3 DNA reads TGCAGTGCTAGTCCTACGGCCAATCAGCCCCAGCATTTT.

This clonotype showed up just a few times. V is TRBV5-1 and J is TRBJ1-2, with 9 bases matching TRBD1. The germline gives CDR1 SGHRS, CDR2 YFSETQ. There are 17 residues in the CDR3. J lost 4 bases, V lost 0 bases, and 10 bases had no gene match. In DNA form, the CDR3 reads TGCGCCAGCAGCTTGGAGAGGACAGGGGACCTCCTCTATGGCTACACCTTC. It is translated as CASSLERTGDLLYGYTF.

The V call is TRBV5-1, the J call TRBJ2-3; no definite D call. Per the germline V gene, CDR1 is SGHRS and CDR2 is YFSETQ. This CDR3 is 13 amino acids long. Trimming shortened V by 3 bases and J by 1 base, and 6 bases separated the two germline ends. This chain's CDR3 is CASSSPGTDTQYF. The CDR3 DNA sequence: TGCGCCAGCAGCTCCCCTGGCACAGATACGCAGTATTTT.

This clonotype has a handful of counts. The chain links TRBV6-6 to TRBJ1-4, with a tentative D call TRBD1 (5 bases). Trimming took 7 bases from V and 0 from J, leaving 27 bases between them. CDR1 and CDR2 from the germline V gene are MNHNY and SVGAGI (reference sequence). CDR3 length: 20 amino acids. The CDR3, as DNA: TGTGCCAGCACCTGGGATTCGTCGGGGGTAGGGCTAGCAACTAATGAAAAACTGTTTTTT. This sequence encodes CASTWDSSGVGLATNEKLFF.

In its sample, this clonotype was seen many times. This chain joins TRBV4-2 and TRBJ2-1; D unresolved. Trimming cost V 4 bases and J 8 bases, with 9 bases left between them. The germline CDR1 and CDR2 sequences are LGHNA and YNFKEQ. The CDR3 length is 12 residues. The CDR3 DNA reads TGTGCCAGCAGCCTCTACTATGATGAGCAGTTCTTC. Translating gives CASSLYYDEQFF.

This chain joins TRBV9 and TRBJ2-1, with 12 bases lining up with TRBD2. Per the germline V gene, CDR1 is SGDLS and CDR2 is YYNGEE. Unmatched junction bases numbered 4, after V lost 3 bases and J lost 0 bases. The CDR3 runs 17 residues. CDR3 in amino acids: CASSGTSGTSSYNEQFF. CDR3 nucleotides: TGTGCCAGCAGCGGGACTAGCGGGACTAGCTCCTACAATGAGCAGTTCTTC.

V gene TRBV2 combines with J gene TRBJ2-3, with D hard to call. The germline V and J ends were trimmed by 8 bases and 3 bases, with 9 bases remaining between them. The germline V gene has CDR1 SNHLY and CDR2 FYNNEI. This CDR3 is built from 12 residues. CDR3 residues: CASGRPTDTQYF. CDR3 nucleotide sequence: TGTGCCAGCGGCCGGCCGACAGATACGCAGTATTTT.

The chain recombines TRBV7-7 with TRBJ2-1; tentatively, D is TRBD2 (6 bases). Germline V gene lookup returns CDR1 SSHAT and CDR2 FNYEAQ (reference sequence). This CDR3 has 13 amino acids. The CDR3 bases are TGTGCTGTGGACTATGATGCAGTCGGTGAGCAGTTCTTC. It translates to CAVDYDAVGEQFF.

This clonotype was detected many times. The V gene is TRBV4-3, the J gene TRBJ1-6, with D possibly TRBD1 on 6 matching bases. The CDR3 length is 15 residues. Germline CDR1 LGHNA, CDR2 YSLEER. V lost 4 bases, J lost 7 bases, and 14 bases lay in between. CDR3 in amino acids: CASSLLAGANSPLHF. The CDR3 DNA reads as TGCGCCAGCAGCCTCTTGGCGGGGGCCAATTCACCCCTCCACTTT.

CDR3: CASSRGQANTEAFF. The CDR3 DNA is TGTGCCAGCAGCCGGGGACAGGCGAACACTGAAGCTTTCTTT. The V gene is TRBV27, the J gene TRBJ1-1; 8 bases agree with TRBD1. Germline V gene sequence: CDR1 MNHEY, CDR2 SMNVEV (reference sequence). This CDR3 has 14 residues. V trimming: 6 bases; J trimming: 1 base; junction bases outside the gene matches: 4.

The chain links TRBV10-3 to TRBJ2-3, with D possibly TRBD2 on 6 matching bases. The CDR3 extends over 16 amino acids. Germline lookup yields CDR1 ENHRY and CDR2 SYGVKD. With 0 bases removed from V and 6 bases from J, the gap between germline ends came to 16 bases. CDR3 coding DNA: TGTGCCATCAGTGAGTCGGGGGGATATCTCGTTGATACGCAGTATTTT. This translates into CAISESGGYLVDTQYF.

This clonotype was detected a few times. The J gene is TRBJ2-1, the V gene TRBV11-2, with no clear D. V lost 0 bases and J 0 bases, leaving 9 bases between the germline ends. Looked up from germline, CDR1 is SGHAT and CDR2 is FQNNGV. The CDR3 is 16 amino acids. The CDR3 loop reads CASSLDVDPSYNEQFF. CDR3 in DNA: TGTGCCAGCAGCTTAGATGTGGATCCCTCCTACAATGAGCAGTTCTTC.

The CDR3: CSARSRDFSYNEQFF. CDR3 in DNA: TGCAGTGCTAGATCGCGGGACTTCTCCTACAATGAGCAGTTCTTC. This chain links TRBV20-1 with TRBJ2-1, with TRBD2 as a possible D gene (6 bases). Germline values: CDR1 DFQATT, CDR2 SNEGSKA (reference sequence). The CDR3 has 15 residues. The V and J ends lost 2 bases and 0 bases respectively, with 11 bases between them.

This clonotype was counted a few times. V usage is TRBV5-6 and J usage is TRBJ2-7; tentatively, D is TRBD1 or TRBD2 (6 bases each). Germline CDR1 SGHDT, CDR2 YYEEEE. The CDR3 consists of 14 residues. V was trimmed by 2 bases and J by 2 bases, leaving 11 bases between them. The CDR3 protein is CASSFTGGTYEQYF. CDR3 DNA: TGTGCCAGCAGCTTTACCGGGGGCACCTACGAGCAGTACTTC.